This TCR beta chain was profiled in a study of blood T cell repertoires in COVID-19. As for the study in general: PBMCs, B-cell-depleted T cells, or T cells provided the cDNA or gDNA that made up the material.

Per the authors' pipeline: The authors estimated nucleated cell counts from reference gene primer amplification. Repertoires were generated with immunoSEQ multiplex PCR, while TCRdb's copy carries only in-frame clones and drops some. The V and J calls and clone size come from that table; D and trimming were worked out from the DNA. The sample carries approximately 210,000 clones, 80% to 90% recorded once. This clone was detected only once. The material sequenced was peripheral blood. This TCR was recovered from a woman aged 70-85 years with active or convalescent COVID-19.

CDR3 amino acids: CASSLEPREQFF. CDR3 in DNA: TGTGCCAGCAGCTTAGAGCCACGTGAGCAGTTCTTC. J is TRBJ2-1 and V is TRBV13; unclear D gene. CDR1 is PRHDT, CDR2 FYEKMQ, per germline (reference sequence). Trimming removed 1 base from V and 9 bases from J, with 7 bases in between. The CDR3 has 12 amino acids.